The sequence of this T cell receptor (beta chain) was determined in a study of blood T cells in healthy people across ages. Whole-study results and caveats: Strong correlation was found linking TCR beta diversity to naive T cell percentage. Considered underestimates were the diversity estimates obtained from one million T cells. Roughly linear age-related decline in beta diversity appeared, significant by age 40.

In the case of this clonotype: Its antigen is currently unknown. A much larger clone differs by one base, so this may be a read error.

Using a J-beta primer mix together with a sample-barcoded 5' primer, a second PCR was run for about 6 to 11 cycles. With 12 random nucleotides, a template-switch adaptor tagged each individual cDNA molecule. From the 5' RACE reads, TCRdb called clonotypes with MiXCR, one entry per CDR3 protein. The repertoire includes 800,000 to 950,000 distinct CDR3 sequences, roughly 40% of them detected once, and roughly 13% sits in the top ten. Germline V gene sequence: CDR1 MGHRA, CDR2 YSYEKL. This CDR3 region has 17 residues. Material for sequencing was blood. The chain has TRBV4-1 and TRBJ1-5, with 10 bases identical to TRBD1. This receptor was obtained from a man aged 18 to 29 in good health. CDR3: CASSEEGGQGNNQPQHF. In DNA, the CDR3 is TGCGCCAGCAGCGAAGAAGGGGGACAGGGGAACAATCAGCCCCAGCATTTT.